One TCR beta chain is described in this entry. The germline gives CDR1 MGHDK, CDR2 SYGVNS. The CDR3 length is 11 residues. This sample is part of a study of shared clonotypes between healthy human individuals. The donors were all Caucasian adults (living in Nashville, Tennessee). Generated by immunoSEQ multiplex PCR, the TCRdb table keeps only in-frame clones and is missing some. This sample has 110,000 or so clones, with more than 65% found just once. V and J are TRBV25-1 and TRBJ2-5; D gene ambiguous. The DNA end favors TRBJ2-7, so the J call may be wrong. The sequence derives from a woman in her 30s in good health. The sequenced sample was memory CD8+ T cells sorted from blood. Subset in this sample: CD45RO+ cells pooled with CCR7-negative TemRA cells. The CDR3 reads CASSSPYEQYF. The CDR3, as DNA: TGTGCCAGCAGTTCCCCCTACGAGCAGTACTTC.